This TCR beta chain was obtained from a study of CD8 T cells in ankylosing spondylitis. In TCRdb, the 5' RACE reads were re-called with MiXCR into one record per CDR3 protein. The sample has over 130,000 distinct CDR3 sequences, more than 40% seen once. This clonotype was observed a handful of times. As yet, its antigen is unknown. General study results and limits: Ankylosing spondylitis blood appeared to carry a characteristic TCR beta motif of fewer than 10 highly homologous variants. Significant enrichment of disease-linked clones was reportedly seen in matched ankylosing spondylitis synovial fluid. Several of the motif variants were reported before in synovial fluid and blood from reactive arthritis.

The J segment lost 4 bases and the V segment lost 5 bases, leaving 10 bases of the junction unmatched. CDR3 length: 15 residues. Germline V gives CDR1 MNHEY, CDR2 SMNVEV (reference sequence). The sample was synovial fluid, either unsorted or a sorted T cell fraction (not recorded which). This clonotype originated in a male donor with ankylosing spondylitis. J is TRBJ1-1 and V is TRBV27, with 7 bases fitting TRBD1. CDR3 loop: CASSQVVRGITEAFF. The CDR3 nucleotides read TGTGCCAGCAGTCAGGTCGTCAGGGGGATCACTGAAGCTTTCTTT.